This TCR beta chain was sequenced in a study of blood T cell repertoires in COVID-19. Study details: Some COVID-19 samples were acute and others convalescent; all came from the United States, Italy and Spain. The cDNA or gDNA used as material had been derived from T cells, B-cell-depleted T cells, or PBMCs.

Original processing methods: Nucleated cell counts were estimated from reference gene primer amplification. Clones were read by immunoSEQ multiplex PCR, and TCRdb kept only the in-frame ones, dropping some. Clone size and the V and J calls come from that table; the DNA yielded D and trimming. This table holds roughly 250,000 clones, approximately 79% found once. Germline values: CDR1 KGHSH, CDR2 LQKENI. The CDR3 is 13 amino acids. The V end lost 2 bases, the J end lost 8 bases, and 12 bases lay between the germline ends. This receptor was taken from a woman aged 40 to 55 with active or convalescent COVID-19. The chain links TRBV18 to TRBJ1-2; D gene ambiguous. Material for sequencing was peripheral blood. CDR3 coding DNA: TGTGCCAGCTCACCAGTGGACTCGGGAGGCTACACCTTC. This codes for CASSPVDSGGYTF.